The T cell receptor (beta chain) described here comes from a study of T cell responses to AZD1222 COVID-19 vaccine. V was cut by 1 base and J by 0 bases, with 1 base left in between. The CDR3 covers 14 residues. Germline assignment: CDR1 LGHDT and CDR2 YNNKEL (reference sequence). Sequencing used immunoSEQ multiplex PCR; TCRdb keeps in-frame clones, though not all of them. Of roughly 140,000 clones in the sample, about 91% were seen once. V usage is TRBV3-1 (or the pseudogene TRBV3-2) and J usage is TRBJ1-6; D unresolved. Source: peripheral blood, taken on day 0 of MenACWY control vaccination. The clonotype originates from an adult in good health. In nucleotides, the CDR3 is TGTGCCAGCAGCCAAGGCTCCTATAATTCACCCCTCCACTTT. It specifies CASSQGSYNSPLHF.